Presented here are 12 T cell receptor beta chains from one specimen sequenced in a study of identical twins. TCRdb fed the 5' RACE reads into MiXCR, producing one record per CDR3 protein. Here the sample spans some 630,000 distinct CDR3 sequences, less than 9% being singletons. These data also formed part of another study, on yellow fever vaccine responses in identical twins.

The sample was PBMCs. These receptors came from a woman aged 18-29 years in good health.

CDR3 sequence reads: CASSLYASGNMFDEQFF. In DNA, the CDR3 is TGCGCCAGCAGCTTGTATGCTAGCGGGAACATGTTCGATGAGCAGTTCTTC. The chain carries TRBV5-1 and TRBJ2-1, with 9 bases fitting TRBD2. The CDR3 extends over 17 amino acids. After removal of 1 base from V and 8 bases from J, the junction contained 13 bases not matched to a gene. The germline gives CDR1 SGHRS, CDR2 YFSETQ. The whole variable domain, remainder taken from reference TRBV5-1 and TRBJ2-1, is KAGVTQTPRYLIKTRGQQVTLSCSPISGHRSVSWYQQTPGQGLQFLFEYFSETQRNKGNFPGRFSGRQFSNSRSEMNVSTLELGDSALYLCASSLYASGNMFDEQFFGPGTRLTVL.

This clonotype has at least ten counts. The V gene is TRBV10-2, the J gene TRBJ2-1; the match to TRBD1 covers 7 bases. Germline lookup yields CDR1 WSHSY and CDR2 SAAADI. V lost 2 bases and J lost 5; bases outside the gene matches: 6. The CDR3 has 15 residues. The CDR3 region is CASSERGGADNEQFF. As DNA, the CDR3 is TGCGCCAGCAGTGAGCGAGGGGGCGCGGACAATGAGCAGTTCTTC.

The chain carries TRBV20-1 and TRBJ2-1; maybe TRBD2 (5 bases). Germline V gives CDR1 DFQATT, CDR2 SNEGSKA (reference sequence). Trimming cost V 5 bases and J 0 bases, with 14 bases left between them. The CDR3 extends over 15 amino acids. CDR3 amino acids: CSAAIFTSSYNEQFF. CDR3 sequence (DNA): TGCAGTGCTGCCATCTTTACTAGCTCCTACAATGAGCAGTTCTTC.

This clonotype was counted a few times. V usage is TRBV20-1 and J usage is TRBJ2-3, with D possibly TRBD2 on 5 matching bases. Germline CDR1 and CDR2: DFQATT and SNEGSKA (reference sequence). Deletions cut 4 bases from V and 1 base from J, with 9 bases between. The length of the CDR3 is 13 residues. The CDR3 DNA sequence: TGCAGTGCTACCCTGAGGGGCACAGATACGCAGTATTTT. This encodes CSATLRGTDTQYF.

This clonotype occurred many times. The gene calls are TRBV20-1 and TRBJ1-1, with 7 bases aligning to TRBD1. Germline V lookup: CDR1 DFQATT, CDR2 SNEGSKA (reference sequence). The CDR3 spans 15 residues. J was trimmed by 3 bases and V by 6 bases; bases with no gene match: 13. The CDR3 DNA sequence: TGCAGTGCCCCAGTCCCCGACAGGGTGGACACTGAAGCTTTCTTT. Residues: CSAPVPDRVDTEAFF.

This clonotype has a handful of counts. Here the CDR3 DNA reads TGTGCCAGCAGCCCTAGGACAGGTAGCAATCAGCCCCAGCATTTT. It is translated as CASSPRTGSNQPQHF. J is TRBJ1-5 and V is TRBV11-2; 7 nucleotides match TRBD1. Germline V lookup: CDR1 SGHAT, CDR2 FQNNGV. V shed 5 bases and J 0 bases; nucleotides not matched to a gene: 4. The CDR3 totals 15 residues.

This clonotype turned up a few times. This sequence joins TRBV12-3 or TRBV12-4 and TRBJ2-1, with 9 bases that match TRBD2. V shed 6 bases, J shed 4 bases, and the junction held 7 bases outside the gene matches. This CDR3 is 15 amino acids long. The CDR3 DNA follows: TGTGCCAGCAGCTCCGGGACTAGCAGATACAATGAGCAGTTCTTC. Translated, it gives CASSSGTSRYNEQFF.

The CDR3 reads CSAREDRQLANTGELFF. The CDR3 bases are TGCAGTGCTAGAGAGGACAGGCAATTAGCGAACACCGGGGAGCTGTTTTTT. V and J are TRBV20-1 and TRBJ2-2, with 7 bases matching TRBD1. The CDR3 covers 17 residues. From germline, CDR1 is DFQATT and CDR2 SNEGSKA (reference sequence). V gave up 0 bases and J gave up 0 bases; unmatched junction bases: 7.

The chain carries TRBV6-5 and TRBJ2-7; D is perhaps TRBD2 (7 bases). Trimming took off 0 bases at V and 3 bases at J, with 12 bases between the two ends. The CDR3 has 15 amino acids. The germline CDR1 and CDR2 sequences are MNHEY and SVGAGI. Here the CDR3 DNA reads TGTGCCAGCAGTTACTCGGGGGGAGGGGGCTACGAGCAGTACTTC. Its translation is CASSYSGGGGYEQYF.

The chain recombines TRBV7-2 with TRBJ2-4; 8 bases fit TRBD1. Unmatched junction bases numbered 7, after V lost 5 bases and J lost 4 bases. Germline CDR1 is SGHTA and CDR2 is FQGNSA. This CDR3 region has 15 residues. CDR3 residues: CASSQGRTGKNIQYF. Here the CDR3 DNA reads TGTGCCAGCAGCCAGGGGAGGACAGGGAAAAACATTCAGTACTTC.

Here the CDR3 reads CSAPRAGDETQYF. Here the CDR3 DNA reads TGCAGTGCTCCCCGGGCAGGGGACGAGACCCAGTACTTC. This chain uses TRBV20-1 with TRBJ2-5; a weak D match, TRBD1 (6 bases). Germline-derived CDR1 and CDR2 are DFQATT and SNEGSKA (reference sequence). This CDR3 has 13 residues. Trimming stripped 5 bases from V and 5 bases from J, with 15 bases between.

This chain connects TRBV11-1 to TRBJ1-1; no definite D call. The germline V gene encodes CDR1 SGHAT and CDR2 FQDESV (reference sequence). The germline V and J ends were trimmed by 4 bases and 1 base, with 13 bases remaining between them. This CDR3 has 15 residues. CDR3 amino acids: CASSYPGSSNTEAFF. For the CDR3, the DNA is TGTGCCAGCAGCTACCCGGGATCCTCGAACACTGAAGCTTTCTTT.